This T cell receptor beta chain was recovered during a study of blood T cells in healthy people across ages. Sample-barcoded 5' priming and a J-beta primer mix drove a second PCR of roughly 7 to 11 cycles. TCRdb reanalysed the 5' RACE reads using MiXCR and keeps one entry per CDR3 protein. The sample yields a few hundred thousand distinct CDR3 sequences, roughly a quarter seen once. In this sample, this clonotype turned up many times. The same data also contributed to another study, on T cells of mothers and their children.

The TCR was taken from a boy aged 2 to 10 in good health. Material for sequencing was blood.

CDR3 in DNA: TGTGCCAGCAGCTTAGATGTGGGGGCGAGGGAGCAGTTCTTC. It translates to CASSLDVGAREQFF. This sequence joins TRBV7-3 and TRBJ2-1; D possibly corresponds to TRBD1 (6 bases). There are 14 residues in the CDR3. V gave up 2 bases and J gave up 10 bases, with 15 bases separating them. The germline V gene has CDR1 SGHTA and CDR2 FQGTGA.